This TCR beta chain was observed in a study of shared clonotypes between healthy human individuals. The study, taken as a whole, reports: The study found approximately 5% of naive CD4 clonotypes shared across four donors.

Authors' data handling: For the immunoSEQ data, sequences were junction-only without quality scores, so filtering differed. Generated by immunoSEQ multiplex PCR, the TCRdb table keeps only in-frame clones and is missing some. That table supplies the V and J calls and clone size; D and trimming were determined from the DNA. Of roughly 1,100,000 clones detected, around 76% appear once; the ten largest clones hold less than 1.5%. A note on this clone: Its antigen is unidentified.

V shed 4 bases and J shed 3 bases, with 13 bases lying between them. CDR1 is MDHEN and CDR2 is SYDVKM in the germline V gene. The CDR3 covers 14 residues. Healthy HIV-negative adults with no recent acute infections or vaccinations were recruited as donors. The sequence derives from a man between 18 and 35 years old in good health. What was sequenced was memory CD4+ T cells sorted from blood. Subset described: CD45RA-negative fraction. V and J are TRBV28 and TRBJ2-7, with D perhaps being TRBD1 or TRBD2 (6 bases each). CDR3 nucleotides: TGTGCCAGCAGTTCCCGGGGGCTTAGCTACGAGCAGTACTTC. Protein: CASSSRGLSYEQYF.